This entry lists 22 T cell receptor beta chains sequenced from one sample in a study of T-cell memory formation after mild COVID-19. TCRdb re-called the 5' RACE reads through MiXCR, storing one row per CDR3 protein. The repertoire consists of around 300,000 distinct CDR3 sequences, with 12% to 15% occurring once and the leading ten covering 22%. The sample was PBMCs or a T cell subset sorted from them (not recorded which). The receptors come from a man between 18 and 35 years old who had mild COVID-19 (a few samples of this study predate the infection). Cell type and time point are not known.

The chain carries TRBV28 and TRBJ2-5; D unresolved. CDR3 size: 16 residues. CDR1 and CDR2 from the germline V gene are MDHEN and SYDVKM. V was shortened by 5 bases and J by 6 bases, with 22 bases between the two germline ends. The CDR3, as DNA: TGTGCCAGCAGTGAAAGTAGGGTCGTGCTAGGAAAGACCCAGTACTTC. Its translation is CASSESRVVLGKTQYF.

This clonotype was detected only a few times. The chain has TRBV28 and TRBJ1-2, with 10 bases aligning to TRBD1. The CDR3 length is 14 residues. J was trimmed by 4 bases and V by 6 bases; bases with no gene match: 5. Germline-derived CDR1 and CDR2 are MDHEN and SYDVKM. The CDR3 spells CASSSGTGVYGYTF. The CDR3 nucleotides read TGTGCCAGCAGCTCCGGGACAGGGGTCTATGGCTACACCTTC.

The rearrangement joins TRBV12-3 or TRBV12-4 to TRBJ2-1; TRBD1 is a possible D gene (7 bases). V was pared by 10 bases and J by 4 bases, with 14 bases between. CDR3 length: 13 amino acids. The CDR3, as DNA: TGTGCCACTGCGGGACAGTCATACAATGAGCAGTTCTTC. Its protein is CATAGQSYNEQFF.

This clonotype was counted a few times. The junction departs from the called germline gene at one end, perhaps through a read error. V usage is TRBV28 and J usage is TRBJ2-1; D uncertain. This CDR3 is 12 amino acids long. Germline CDR1 MDHEN, CDR2 SYDVKM. CDR3 nucleotide sequence: TGTGCTAGCAGTTTCGAGAACAATGAGCAGTTCTTC. Translating it yields CASSFENNEQFF. The full variable domain, completed using reference TRBV28 and TRBJ2-1, is DVKVTQSSRYLVKRTGEKVFLECVQDMDHENMFWYRQDPGLGLRLIYFSYDVKMKEKGDIPEGYSVSREKKERFSLILESASTNQTSMYLCASSFENNEQFFGPGTRLTVL.

Many counts were recorded for this clonotype. The genes are TRBV7-2 and TRBJ2-3; TRBD2 aligns across 8 bases. Trimming at V came to 4 bases and at J to 0 bases, leaving 3 bases not matched to a gene. Germline loops: CDR1 SGHTA, CDR2 FQGNSA. The CDR3 sequence is 15 residues long. The CDR3 sequence: CASSYSGTSTDTQYF. CDR3 sequence (DNA): TGTGCCAGCAGCTATAGCGGGACTAGCACAGATACGCAGTATTTT.

This rearrangement joins TRBV7-2 to TRBJ1-3, with D unresolved. V lost 1 base and J lost 4, with 8 bases in between. The V gene's germline CDR1 is SGHTA and CDR2 FQGNSA. CDR3 length: 14 residues. Here the CDR3 reads CASSLGDRGNTIYF. In DNA, the CDR3 is TGTGCCAGCAGCTTAGGGGATAGAGGAAACACCATATATTTT.

This clonotype was counted ten times or more. The chain carries TRBV5-1 and TRBJ2-5, with D perhaps matching TRBD2 (6 bases). The germline CDR1 and CDR2 sequences are SGHRS and YFSETQ. V was cut by 2 bases and J by 5 bases, with 10 bases left in between. The CDR3 is 13 amino acids. CDR3 loop: CASSFAGLETQYF. The DNA for the CDR3 is TGCGCCAGCAGCTTCGCGGGGCTTGAGACCCAGTACTTC.

This clonotype was seen only a few times. J is TRBJ1-4 and V is TRBV3-1; D not certain. The CDR3 has 13 residues. Germline lookup yields CDR1 LGHDT and CDR2 YNNKEL (reference sequence). V was shortened by 1 base and J by 5 bases, with 5 bases between the two germline ends. CDR3 nucleotide sequence: TGTGCCAGCAGCCAAGGAATAAATGAAAAACTGTTTTTT. It is translated as CASSQGINEKLFF.

V usage is TRBV6-2 or TRBV6-3 and J usage is TRBJ2-3, with D unclear. CDR1 MNHEY and CDR2 SVGEGT come from the germline V gene. V was shortened by 5 bases and J by 4 bases, with 22 bases between the two germline ends. This CDR3 has 17 residues. The CDR3 here is CASSPSAGRPDADTQYF. DNA of the CDR3: TGTGCCAGCAGTCCCAGTGCCGGCAGGCCAGACGCAGATACGCAGTATTTT.

The chain links TRBV15 to TRBJ1-6, with 8 bases matching TRBD1. CDR1 and CDR2 (germline): LNHNV, YYDKDF (reference sequence). V dropped 1 base and J dropped 7; count of bases not matched to a gene: 6. CDR3 length: 16 residues. CDR3 sequence reads: CATSRGDRRGNSPLHF. The CDR3 nucleotides are TGTGCCACCAGCAGAGGGGACAGGAGGGGGAATTCACCCCTCCACTTT.

The V call is TRBV7-2, the J call TRBJ2-5; 8 nucleotides align to TRBD2. J gave up 9 bases and V 5 bases, and 17 bases lay outside the gene matches. There are 16 residues in the CDR3. In germline, CDR1 is SGHTA, CDR2 FQGNSA. This CDR3 reads CASSPRLSLAVGAQYF. DNA for the CDR3: TGTGCCAGCAGCCCCAGGCTCTCACTAGCGGTCGGGGCCCAGTACTTC. Together with reference TRBV7-2 and TRBJ2-5, the CDR3 gives the full variable domain: GAGVSQSPSNKVTEKGKDVELRCDPISGHTALYWYRQSLGQGLEFLIYFQGNSAPDKSGLPSDRFSAERTGGSVSTLTIQRTQQEDSAVYLCASSPRLSLAVGAQYFGPGTRLLVL.

This clonotype was observed at least ten times. The V and J genes are TRBV7-2 and TRBJ2-2; D is unresolved. Deletions cut 1 base from V and 7 bases from J, with 10 bases between. In germline, CDR1 is SGHTA, CDR2 FQGNSA. This CDR3 region has 14 residues. The CDR3 sequence is CASSLGLRNGELFF. The CDR3 nucleotides read TGTGCCAGCAGCTTAGGTCTGAGGAACGGGGAGCTGTTTTTT.

The chain employs TRBV6-2 or TRBV6-3 and TRBJ2-5, with TRBD2 identical over 9 bases. This CDR3 has 15 amino acids. Germline assignment: CDR1 MNHEY and CDR2 SVGEGT. The V segment lost 2 bases and the J segment 5 bases; nucleotides outside the gene matches: 6. CDR3 residues: CASSYDASGAETQYF. The CDR3 bases are TGTGCCAGCAGTTACGACGCTAGCGGGGCTGAGACCCAGTACTTC.

This clonotype was seen a single time. The rearrangement links TRBV27 to TRBJ2-3; D gene uncertain. With 5 bases removed from V and 0 bases from J, the gap between germline ends came to 18 bases. Germline CDR1 is MNHEY and CDR2 is SMNVEV (reference sequence). This CDR3 is built from 17 residues. In DNA, the CDR3 is TGTGCCAGCAGTCGGGCGTCGGAGATAGCTAGCACAGATACGCAGTATTTT. Its protein product is CASSRASEIASTDTQYF.

The chain combines TRBV11-2 with TRBJ2-7; 8 positions agree with TRBD1. Germline CDR1 SGHAT, CDR2 FQNNGV. V shed 1 base, J shed 2 bases, and the junction held 7 bases outside the gene matches. This CDR3 spans 16 amino acids. This CDR3 reads CASSLVIGTGTYEQYF. DNA of the CDR3: TGTGCCAGCAGCTTAGTGATCGGGACAGGCACCTACGAGCAGTACTTC.

This clonotype showed up just a few times. The J gene is TRBJ2-3, the V gene TRBV13; 7 nucleotides agree with TRBD2. The germline V gene encodes CDR1 PRHDT and CDR2 FYEKMQ (reference sequence). This CDR3 region has 14 residues. With V trimmed by 3 bases and J by 2 bases, 2 bases remained unmatched. This CDR3 reads CASSFGGFTDTQYF. The CDR3 region has the DNA TGTGCCAGCAGCTTCGGGGGGTTCACAGATACGCAGTATTTT.

The sample holds many counts of this clonotype. The chain carries TRBV6-6 and TRBJ2-3, with D perhaps matching TRBD1 or TRBD2 (5 bases each). V shed 6 bases and J shed 2 bases, with 6 bases lying between them. Germline-derived CDR1 and CDR2 are MNHNY and SVGAGI (reference sequence). The CDR3 extends over 12 amino acids. The CDR3 DNA reads TGTGCCAGCAGGGGGACCACAGATACGCAGTATTTT. Encoded protein: CASRGTTDTQYF.

J is TRBJ2-5 and V is TRBV12-3 or TRBV12-4, with 8 bases that match TRBD1. There are 14 residues in the CDR3. J lost 6 bases, V lost 5 bases, and 8 bases had no gene match. For the CDR3, the DNA is TGTGCCAGCAGTGTTGGCAGGGGGCTGAAGACCCAGTACTTC. It yields the protein CASSVGRGLKTQYF.

This clonotype has more than one count but fewer than ten. The chain couples TRBV15 to TRBJ2-7, with D possibly being TRBD1 or TRBD2 (6 bases each). CDR1 is LNHNV and CDR2 is YYDKDF in the germline V gene (reference sequence). V was pared by 1 base and J by 5 bases, with 18 bases between. The CDR3 contains 16 residues. The CDR3 is CATSRGTGWEVNEQYF. In DNA, the CDR3 is TGTGCCACCAGCAGAGGTACAGGGTGGGAGGTGAACGAGCAGTACTTC.

The chain is built from TRBV20-1 and TRBJ1-2, with D possibly matching TRBD1 (6 bases). The V end was cut by 2 bases, the J end by 2 bases, with 18 bases between. CDR1 DFQATT and CDR2 SNEGSKA come from the germline V gene (reference sequence). This CDR3 spans 16 amino acids. CDR3 region: CSARPATGHTNYGYTF. The CDR3 DNA reads TGCAGTGCTAGACCCGCGACGGGACATACCAACTATGGCTACACCTTC.

V usage is TRBV4-2 and J usage is TRBJ2-5; 14 nucleotides line up with TRBD2. The CDR3 has 17 residues. Germline V lookup: CDR1 LGHNA, CDR2 YNFKEQ. V dropped 4 bases and J dropped 1; count of bases not matched to a gene: 5. CDR3 region: CASSRGLAGAVQETQYF. The CDR3 DNA reads TGTGCCAGCAGCCGGGGACTAGCGGGGGCCGTCCAAGAGACCCAGTACTTC.

This chain links TRBV9 with TRBJ2-4; 12 positions match TRBD2. Germline-derived CDR1 and CDR2 are SGDLS and YYNGEE. Trimming cost V 3 bases and J 4 bases; bases outside gene matches: 11. The CDR3 is 18 residues long. The CDR3 DNA reads as TGTGCCAGCAGCGCCCTAGCGGGGGGGCGTCGCGGAAAAAACATTCAGTACTTC. Residues: CASSALAGGRRGKNIQYF. The full variable domain, in which reference TRBV9 and TRBJ2-4 provide the parts outside the CDR3, is DSGVTQTPKHLITATGQRVTLRCSPRSGDLSVYWYQQSLDQGLQFLIQYYNGEERAKGNILERFSAQQFPDLHSELNLSSLELGDSALYFCASSALAGGRRGKNIQYFGAGTRLSVL.